Following are 11 T cell receptor beta chains from one sample sequenced in a study of cytomegalovirus exposure and HLA in healthy donors. The assay was immunoSEQ multiplex PCR, and TCRdb's table has in-frame clones only and misses some. The data show fewer than 200,000 clones, around 85% seen once. Sequencing was done on a sample of PBMCs. The receptor source for this set is a man between 18 and 35 years old in good health and CMV-seropositive.

This sequence joins TRBV5-8 and TRBJ1-2, with 12 bases identical to TRBD1. With 4 bases clipped from V and 7 bases from J, the junction kept 14 bases outside the gene matches. The CDR3 runs 17 residues. CDR1 SGHTS and CDR2 YDEGEE come from the germline V gene. The CDR3 bases are TGTGCCAGCAGCCGAGATAGAAGGGACAGGGGGCTTGGTGGCTACACCTTC. Its protein is CASSRDRRDRGLGGYTF.

This sequence joins TRBV28 and TRBJ2-7, with TRBD1 matching 7 bases. Germline lookup yields CDR1 MDHEN and CDR2 SYDVKM. The CDR3 has 13 residues. With V trimmed by 3 bases and J by 6 bases, 5 bases remained unmatched. For the CDR3, the DNA is TGTGCCAGCAGTTTTAGGGACAGCCGCGAGCAGTACTTC. It yields the protein CASSFRDSREQYF.

The CDR3 coding sequence is TGCGCCAGCAGTCAATCAGGGGCGACCATCCCGGCCTACGAGCAGTACTTC. It translates to CASSQSGATIPAYEQYF. The chain carries TRBV23-1 and TRBJ2-7; a possible D gene is TRBD1 (5 bases). TRBV23-1 is an ORF, and what it does is uncertain. The CDR3 covers 17 residues. V dropped 0 bases and J dropped 2 bases, with 17 bases sitting between them.

The chain joins TRBV5-1 to TRBJ1-1; 8 bases are a match to TRBD1. The germline V gene encodes CDR1 SGHRS and CDR2 YFSETQ. Trimming removed 4 bases from V and 7 bases from J; junction bases left unmatched: 18. This CDR3 has 17 amino acids. DNA for the CDR3: TGCGCCAGCAGCCCGCTTACTTTCTCAGGGGGCGCGGATGAAGCTTTCTTT. Its translation is CASSPLTFSGGADEAFF.

This clone was detected many times. The J gene is TRBJ1-2, the V gene TRBV29-1; 7 bases agree with TRBD1. Germline CDR1 is SQVTM and CDR2 is ANQGSEA. The CDR3 is 13 amino acids. Trimming took 6 bases from V and 6 from J; bases not matched to a gene: 10. CDR3 in amino acids: CSVTTGNRHGYTF. As DNA, the CDR3 is TGCAGCGTCACGACAGGGAATAGGCATGGCTACACCTTC. Based on the CDR3 plus reference TRBV29-1 and TRBJ1-2, the full variable domain is SAVISQKPSRDICQRGTSLTIQCQVDSQVTMMFWYRQQPGQSLTLIATANQGSEATYESGFVIDKFPISRPNLTFSTLTVSNMSPEDSSIYLCSVTTGNRHGYTFGSGTRLTVV.

This clone has just one count. The chain is built from TRBV4-1 and TRBJ1-3; D is ambiguous. The CDR3 spans 12 residues. Trimming shortened V by 1 base and J by 4 bases, and 2 bases separated the two germline ends. Germline CDR1 reads MGHRA; CDR2 reads YSYEKL. The CDR3 DNA sequence: TGCGCCAGCAGCCAAGCAGGAAACACCATATATTTT. Translating gives CASSQAGNTIYF.

CDR3: CASMPPVNTDTQYF. The CDR3 coding sequence is TGTGCCAGCATGCCGCCAGTTAACACAGATACGCAGTATTTT. This chain uses TRBV28 with TRBJ2-3; no reliable D call. The CDR3 runs to 14 residues. V was cut by 7 bases and J by 2 bases, with 13 bases left in between. CDR1 and CDR2 from the germline V gene are MDHEN and SYDVKM.

The V and J genes are TRBV27 and TRBJ1-1, with D unclear. This CDR3 contains 15 residues. The V end lost 1 base, the J end lost 4 bases, and 13 bases lay between the germline ends. CDR1 is MNHEY, CDR2 SMNVEV, per germline (reference sequence). In DNA, the CDR3 is TGTGCCAGCAGTTTATACTACGAAGCACTCACTGAAGCTTTCTTT. Protein sequence: CASSLYYEALTEAFF.

This sequence joins TRBV25-1 and TRBJ1-3; possibly TRBD1 for D (6 bases). The CDR3 spans 16 residues. Trimming stripped 5 bases from V and 1 base from J, with 15 bases between. From germline, CDR1 is MGHDK and CDR2 SYGVNS. The CDR3 spells CASSPPGHSSGNTIYF. DNA of the CDR3: TGTGCCAGCAGTCCCCCGGGACATTCTTCTGGAAACACCATATATTTT.

Only one count was recorded for this clone. The chain is built from TRBV7-9 and TRBJ1-4; D is perhaps TRBD1 (6 bases). The CDR3 length is 16 residues. Germline V gene data show CDR1 as SEHNR and CDR2 as FQNEAQ (reference sequence). V lost 4 bases to trimming and J lost 6 bases, with 18 bases between them. The CDR3 bases are TGTGCCAGCAGCTCGGGGACATCTAGGGAAGATGAAAAACTGTTTTTT. Translation: CASSSGTSREDEKLFF.

This clone occurred once. The V call is TRBV30, the J call TRBJ2-1, with D possibly being TRBD2 (5 bases). The CDR3 consists of 13 residues. Trimming took 0 bases from V and 9 from J, leaving 12 bases between them. The germline gives CDR1 GTSNPN, CDR2 SVGIG (reference sequence). Written as DNA, the CDR3 is TGTGCCTGGAGTGTATCCCCGGGAAGTGAGCAGTTCTTC. Translating gives CAWSVSPGSEQFF.